The 28 T cell receptor beta chains given below trace back to one sample, sequenced in a study of T-cell memory formation after mild COVID-19. MiXCR, run by TCRdb on the 5' RACE reads, gives a single entry per CDR3 protein. The top ten clones hold 20% to 25% of a sample with 200,000 to 300,000 distinct CDR3 sequences, over 15% of them seen once. Sequenced input: PBMCs or a T cell subset sorted from them (not recorded which). Receptors originate from a man between 18 and 29 years old who had mild COVID-19 (a few samples of this study predate the infection). Cell type and time point are not known.

The chain recombines TRBV6-1 with TRBJ1-1, with D uncertain. With 6 bases removed from V and 7 bases from J, the gap between germline ends came to 12 bases. The CDR3 extends over 12 amino acids. CDR1 is MNHNS and CDR2 is SASEGT in the germline V gene. CDR3: CASRVGWGEAFF. In nucleotides, the CDR3 is TGTGCCAGCAGGGTAGGATGGGGTGAAGCTTTCTTT.

In regard to this clonotype: Germline is not matched at one junction end, which may reflect a read error. The J gene is TRBJ2-3, the V gene TRBV7-9; TRBD2 matches 8 bases. Germline V gives CDR1 SEHNR, CDR2 FQNEAQ (reference sequence). The CDR3 has 15 residues. CDR3 bases: TGTGCCAGCGGCTTGCGGGGGGCCGAGGAAGATACGCAGTATTTT. Amino acid sequence: CASGLRGAEEDTQYF.

This rearrangement joins TRBV10-3 to TRBJ2-7; 7 bases are a match to TRBD2. CDR3 size: 13 residues. Trimming took 3 bases from V and 2 from J; bases not matched to a gene: 1. The germline gives CDR1 ENHRY, CDR2 SYGVKD. The CDR3 DNA reads TGTGCCATCAGTGACACTAGCGCCTACGAGCAGTACGTC. This sequence encodes CAISDTSAYEQYV.

This clonotype was recorded a few times. The rearrangement links TRBV6-2 or TRBV6-3 to TRBJ1-2; D gene unclear. V lost 0 bases to trimming and J lost 4 bases, with 12 bases between them. The CDR3 has 15 amino acids. The germline CDR1 and CDR2 sequences are MNHEY and SVGEGT. CDR3 protein: CASSYSSGQIYGYTF. The CDR3, as DNA: TGTGCCAGCAGTTACTCGAGTGGGCAGATCTATGGCTACACCTTC.

The chain has TRBV11-2 and TRBJ2-5; 7 bases line up with TRBD2. The CDR3 loop spans 14 amino acids. Germline CDR1 and CDR2: SGHAT and FQNNGV. The trim removed 4 bases at V and 6 bases at J, leaving 8 bases unmatched. CDR3: CASSSIQGLQTQYF. The CDR3 coding sequence is TGTGCCAGCAGCTCTATCCAGGGACTACAGACCCAGTACTTC.

This clonotype was recorded a few times. Here the CDR3 DNA reads TGTGCCAGCAGCGTAGGTTCCCCAAGGGAGACCCAGTACTTC. Translating gives CASSVGSPRETQYF. The genes are TRBV9 and TRBJ2-5, with D unclear. The CDR3 has 14 amino acids. CDR1 and CDR2 (germline): SGDLS, YYNGEE. Trimming shortened V by 0 bases and J by 5 bases, and 11 bases separated the two germline ends.

This clonotype appeared many times. Here the CDR3 reads CASSQDSASYEQYF. The CDR3 DNA is TGTGCCAGCAGCCAAGATTCGGCCAGTTACGAGCAGTACTTC. This chain joins TRBV4-2 and TRBJ2-7, with D hard to call. From germline, CDR1 is LGHNA and CDR2 YNFKEQ. The V end was cut by 0 bases, the J end by 4 bases, with 10 bases between. The CDR3 length is 14 residues.

In its sample, this clonotype was seen a few times. The V and J genes are TRBV28 and TRBJ1-1; D is perhaps TRBD1 (5 bases). The CDR3 contains 15 residues. Germline CDR1 and CDR2: MDHEN and SYDVKM. V shed 11 bases and J shed 5 bases, with 24 bases lying between them. The CDR3 DNA sequence: TGTGCCTCTTCCGTCGGGGGGGGAATGAGGACTGAAGCTTTCTTT. Translated: CASSVGGGMRTEAFF.

This clonotype was seen a few times. The chain employs TRBV5-1 and TRBJ2-3, with TRBD1 as a possible D gene (5 bases). The CDR3 sequence is 15 residues long. Trimming stripped 1 base from V and 4 bases from J, with 13 bases between. Germline CDR1 reads SGHRS; CDR2 reads YFSETQ. This CDR3 is CASSLLQAVADTQYF. The CDR3 nucleotides read TGCGCCAGCAGCTTGCTACAGGCGGTAGCAGATACGCAGTATTTT.

Only a few counts were recorded for this clonotype. The rearrangement joins TRBV7-6 to TRBJ2-3; D gene uncertain. From germline, CDR1 is SGHVS and CDR2 FNYEAQ. CDR3 length equals 14 residues. The V and J ends lost 5 bases and 2 bases respectively, with 11 bases between them. The CDR3 loop reads CASSNTENTDTQYF. The CDR3 DNA reads TGTGCCAGCAGCAACACGGAGAACACAGATACGCAGTATTTT.

Only a few counts were recorded for this clonotype. The genes are TRBV10-3 and TRBJ2-5; TRBD2 matches at 9 bases. V was pared by 2 bases and J by 5 bases, with 12 bases of the junction left unmatched. The CDR3 covers 17 residues. Germline-derived CDR1 and CDR2 are ENHRY and SYGVKD. In nucleotides, the CDR3 is TGTGCCATCAGTGAGCAGGAAATACTAGCGGGCAGGGAGACCCAGTACTTC. It is translated as CAISEQEILAGRETQYF.

This clonotype was counted between two and nine times. This sequence joins TRBV11-2 and TRBJ1-3; 7 bases are shared with TRBD1. The V gene end was trimmed by 5 bases and the J gene end by 0 bases; junction bases not matched to a gene: 10. This CDR3 has 17 residues. Germline V gene sequence: CDR1 SGHAT, CDR2 FQNNGV. CDR3 loop: CASSPLGDRGSGNTIYF. CDR3 coding DNA: TGTGCCAGCAGCCCCTTGGGGGACAGAGGCTCTGGAAACACCATATATTTT.

This CDR3 reads CATSRAHTDTQYF. In DNA, the CDR3 is TGTGCCACCAGCAGAGCTCACACAGATACGCAGTATTTT. This rearrangement joins TRBV15 to TRBJ2-3, with unresolved D. CDR1 and CDR2 from the germline V gene are LNHNV and YYDKDF (reference sequence). There are 13 residues in the CDR3. V lost 1 base, J lost 2 bases, and 4 bases lay in between.

In this sample, this clonotype turned up a few times. The V call is TRBV5-1, the J call TRBJ2-7; the match to TRBD1 covers 11 bases. The CDR3 spans 14 residues. Germline CDR1 reads SGHRS; CDR2 reads YFSETQ. J lost 6 bases, V lost 4 bases, and 6 bases had no gene match. CDR3 region: CASSRAGQGGEQYV. As DNA, the CDR3 is TGCGCCAGCAGCAGGGCGGGACAGGGGGGCGAGCAGTACGTC.

The chain uses TRBV20-1 and TRBJ2-2; D ambiguous. Trimming left V 3 bases short and J 1 base short, with 12 bases between. The CDR3 sequence is 15 residues long. Germline V gene lookup returns CDR1 DFQATT and CDR2 SNEGSKA (reference sequence). This chain's CDR3 is CSARIGQLNTGELFF. As DNA, the CDR3 is TGCAGTGCTAGGATTGGGCAGTTGAACACCGGGGAGCTGTTTTTT.

This clonotype was observed at least ten times. The rearrangement joins TRBV7-2 to TRBJ2-1; tentatively, D is TRBD2 (6 bases). CDR3 length equals 15 residues. V was cut by 0 bases and J by 10 bases, with 16 bases left in between. Germline CDR1 SGHTA, CDR2 FQGNSA. CDR3 region: CASSLAGTPGGEQFF. Here the CDR3 DNA reads TGTGCCAGCAGCTTAGCCGGGACTCCTGGTGGGGAGCAGTTCTTC.

In this sample, this clonotype turned up a few times. The gene calls are TRBV5-1 and TRBJ2-7; D may be TRBD1 (6 bases). CDR3 length: 14 amino acids. Germline CDR1 SGHRS, CDR2 YFSETQ. The V gene lost 5 bases and the J gene lost 7 bases, with 19 bases spanning the gap. The CDR3 here is CASSLNDRMGEQYF. DNA of the CDR3: TGCGCCAGCAGTTTAAACGACAGGATGGGTGAGCAGTACTTC.

This clonotype was counted many times. The CDR3 region is CASSPFRDRGTGELFF. The CDR3, as DNA: TGTGCCAGCAGCCCCTTCCGGGACAGGGGGACCGGGGAGCTGTTTTTT. The V and J genes are TRBV7-9 and TRBJ2-2; 11 nucleotides align to TRBD1. The germline CDR1 and CDR2 sequences are SEHNR and FQNEAQ (reference sequence). V dropped 5 bases and J dropped 5; count of bases not matched to a gene: 7. This CDR3 is built from 16 residues.

This clonotype has more than one count but fewer than ten. V and J are TRBV2 and TRBJ2-7; D gene uncertain. The germline V and J ends were trimmed by 3 bases and 3 bases, with 9 bases remaining between them. This CDR3 contains 13 residues. Germline CDR1 and CDR2: SNHLY and FYNNEI. The CDR3 is CASSDVQLYEQYV. CDR3 DNA sequence: TGTGCCAGCAGTGATGTCCAACTCTACGAGCAGTACGTC.

This chain connects TRBV12-3 or TRBV12-4 to TRBJ2-3; TRBD2 matches 8 bases. The ends lost 0 bases at V and 11 bases at J; junction bases unmatched: 4. The CDR3 has 13 amino acids. CDR3 amino acids: CASSLAGAGGQYF. The CDR3 nucleotides read TGTGCCAGCAGTTTAGCGGGGGCGGGGGGGCAGTATTTT.

The chain carries TRBV7-9 and TRBJ2-3; tentative D call: TRBD1 (6 bases). The CDR3 runs to 17 residues. Germline-derived CDR1 and CDR2 are SEHNR and FQNEAQ (reference sequence). The V gene lost 7 bases and the J gene lost 2 bases, with 22 bases spanning the gap. The CDR3 nucleotides read TGTGCCAGCACCCGGGTGGGGCAGGGGACCTTCACAGATACGCAGTATTTT. Protein sequence: CASTRVGQGTFTDTQYF.

The V and J genes are TRBV7-2 and TRBJ2-2; 7 nucleotides line up with TRBD1. The CDR3 runs to 15 residues. The J segment lost 5 bases and the V segment lost 3 bases, leaving 6 bases of the junction unmatched. In germline, CDR1 is SGHTA, CDR2 FQGNSA. The CDR3 here is CASSFTGARTGELFF. CDR3 nucleotide sequence: TGTGCCAGCAGCTTTACAGGGGCGAGGACCGGGGAGCTGTTTTTT.

This clonotype was observed a few times. The chain links TRBV29-1 to TRBJ2-1, with 8 bases matching TRBD1. Trimming removed 5 bases from V and 6 bases from J; junction bases left unmatched: 12. There are 15 residues in the CDR3. CDR1 and CDR2 (germline): SQVTM, ANQGSEA. The DNA for the CDR3 is TGCAGCGTTAAAATGACAGGGGATTGGCTCAATGAGCAGTTCTTC. Translated: CSVKMTGDWLNEQFF.

This clonotype was seen at least ten times. The rearrangement links TRBV12-3 or TRBV12-4 to TRBJ2-1; D unresolved. Trimming cost V 3 bases and J 0 bases, with 6 bases left between them. This CDR3 is 14 amino acids long. DNA of the CDR3: TGTGCCAGCAGTTTCGGGTCCTCCTACAATGAGCAGTTCTTC. Translated: CASSFGSSYNEQFF.

The gene calls are TRBV11-2 and TRBJ2-5; 7 positions agree with TRBD2. CDR3 length equals 17 residues. Germline CDR1 and CDR2: SGHAT and FQNNGV. Trimming removed 7 bases from V and 5 bases from J; junction bases left unmatched: 19. In nucleotides, the CDR3 is TGTGCCAGCACCCTATGGCCCCGACCAGCGGGGCTGGAGACCCAGTACTTC. Amino acid sequence: CASTLWPRPAGLETQYF.

Many counts were recorded for this clonotype. The chain uses TRBV7-2 and TRBJ2-7; 9 positions agree with TRBD1. V gave up 5 bases and J gave up 4 bases; unmatched junction bases: 6. CDR1 is SGHTA, CDR2 FQGNSA, per germline. The CDR3 is made up of 14 amino acids. In nucleotides, the CDR3 is TGTGCCAGCAGCCCCCGGGGACAGGGATACGAGCAGTACTTC. This encodes CASSPRGQGYEQYF.

J is TRBJ2-2 and V is TRBV9; D is perhaps TRBD1 (6 bases). V lost 0 bases and J 0 bases, leaving 12 bases between the germline ends. Germline V gene sequence: CDR1 SGDLS, CDR2 YYNGEE. This CDR3 is 17 amino acids long. The CDR3 sequence is CASSVAGGPSNTGELFF. CDR3 DNA sequence: TGTGCCAGCAGCGTAGCTGGGGGCCCCTCGAACACCGGGGAGCTGTTTTTT.

This clonotype has a handful of counts. J is TRBJ2-4 and V is TRBV3-1; no definite D call. CDR1 and CDR2 (germline): LGHDT, YNNKEL (reference sequence). Deletions cut 1 base from V and 0 bases from J, with 10 bases between. CDR3 length equals 16 residues. For the CDR3, the DNA is TGTGCCAGCAGCCAAGCCGGAAGCGTAGCCAAAAACATTCAGTACTTC. The encoded protein is CASSQAGSVAKNIQYF.